This T cell receptor (beta chain) was obtained from a study of cytomegalovirus exposure and HLA in healthy donors. Whole-study context: Among the approximately 410 genotyped donors, less than 85% were placed in the Caucasian-associated ancestry cluster.

Comment on this clone: The antigen is undetermined.

The study ran its PCR with 60 Vbeta and 13 Jbeta primers. Per the original data handling: Unique TCR beta chains numbered around 80 million in a later analysis, with around 10 million shared. Using immunoSEQ multiplex PCR, the repertoire was profiled, and TCRdb retains in-frame clones only, with some absent. D and trimming come from the DNA, and the V and J calls and clone size come from that table. This table holds around 150,000 clones, 70% to 80% found once. Regarding the study as a whole: DRB1 showed the most TCR associations and HLA-C the fewest in a later analysis, as rates varied by HLA locus. Associated with cytomegalovirus, according to the listing, were some 180 TCR beta chains.

V was trimmed by 2 bases and J by 3 bases, leaving 8 bases between them. Germline values: CDR1 MNHEY, CDR2 SMNVEV (reference sequence). The CDR3 is made up of 14 amino acids. The chain couples TRBV27 to TRBJ1-5, with D possibly being TRBD1 (5 bases). Sequencing was done on a sample of PBMCs. This TCR was sampled from a man aged 30 to 45 in good health and CMV-seronegative. The CDR3: CASSLGGNNQPQHF. The CDR3 bases are TGTGCCAGCAGTTTAGGGGGGAACAATCAGCCCCAGCATTTT.